The 31 T cell receptor beta chains below come from one sample, sequenced in a study of T cells in women clearing cervical HPV infection. Profiling relied on immunoSEQ multiplex PCR, and the TCRdb table lists in-frame clones only, not all of them. This listing includes around 25,000 clones. Input material: blood buffy coat. The receptors shown here come from a woman aged 18 to 75 with a cervical HPV16 infection that either progressed to CIN3+ or cleared (not recorded which).

In the case of this clone: The read finishes 3 residues shy of the CDR3 end, and the germline J gene is used to complete it. The genes are TRBV18 and TRBJ1-4, with TRBD1 identical over 10 bases. Trimming at V came to 3 bases and at J to 8 bases, leaving 6 bases not matched to a gene. This CDR3 contains 15 residues. Germline V gene sequence: CDR1 KGHSH, CDR2 LQKENI. The CDR3 region is CASSPRQGAEEKLFF. The sequenced part of the CDR3 DNA is TGTGCCAGCTCACCGAGACAGGGGGCGGAGGAAAAA.

A word on this clone: Read coverage stops 3 residues before the CDR3 terminus; the germline J gene supplies the remainder. This sequence joins TRBV5-1 and TRBJ1-2, with D possibly matching TRBD1 (6 bases). V was trimmed by 0 bases and J by 4 bases, leaving 10 bases between them. This CDR3 has 14 amino acids. CDR1 SGHRS and CDR2 YFSETQ come from the germline V gene. The sequenced CDR3 bases are TGCGCCAGCAGCTTGGGGCAGGGGAGCTATGGC. Amino acid sequence: CASSLGQGSYG. Given in full, the CDR3 is CASSLGQGSYGYTF.

On this clone itself: Read coverage stops 3 residues before the CDR3 terminus; the germline J gene supplies the remainder. This chain connects TRBV19 to TRBJ2-1, with TRBD1 as a possible D gene (6 bases). This CDR3 is 13 amino acids long. From germline, CDR1 is LNHDA and CDR2 SQIVND (reference sequence). Trimming pared 10 bases from V and 6 bases from J, leaving 16 bases between. CDR3 DNA, as far as it was read: TGTGCCACCGCCGGCAGGGGCCCCAATGAG. It specifies CATAGRGPNE. The CDR3 in full is CATAGRGPNEQFF.

The covered CDR3 bases are TGTGCCTGGAGTCTAGACAGGGACCAGCCG. Its protein product is CAWSLDRDQP. The whole CDR3 sequence reads CAWSLDRDQPQYF. The rearrangement uses TRBV30 and TRBJ2-3; TRBD1 matches at 7 bases. The CDR3 end is not reached by the read, which stops 3 residues before it; the germline J gene fills it in. Germline lookup yields CDR1 GTSNPN and CDR2 SVGIG (reference sequence). The CDR3 extends over 13 amino acids. Using reference TRBV30 and TRBJ2-3 for the parts outside the CDR3, the full variable domain is SQTIHQWPATLVQPVGSPLSLECTVEGTSNPNLYWYRQAAGRGLQLLFYSVGIGQISSEVPQNLSASRPQDRQFILSSKKLLLSDSGFYLCAWSLDRDQPQYFGPGTRLTVL.

Turning to this clone: The DNA ends 3 residues before the CDR3 does, and the rest of the CDR3 is filled in from the germline J gene. The rearrangement joins TRBV20-1 to TRBJ2-2, with 7 bases matching TRBD1. CDR1 is DFQATT and CDR2 is SNEGSKA in the germline V gene (reference sequence). This CDR3 is 13 amino acids long. The CDR3 spells CSAPDRSANVLFF. CDR3 bases read: TGCAGTGCTCCGGACAGGTCCGCCAACGTG.

To note about this clone: With the read ending 3 residues before the CDR3 end, the germline J gene is used to fill in that end. This chain joins TRBV7-8 and TRBJ2-3, with TRBD2 identical over 8 bases. The CDR3 spans 18 residues. Germline CDR1 is SGHVS and CDR2 is FQNEAQ. CDR3: CASSLAKSLLAGPGTQYF. The part of the CDR3 DNA that was read is TGTGCCAGCAGCTTAGCCAAATCCCTCCTAGCGGGCCCGGGGACG.

In the case of this clone: The sequence runs out 3 residues before the end of the CDR3; the remainder is reconstructed from the germline J gene. The chain recombines TRBV7-6 with TRBJ2-3; possible D gene TRBD1, 6 bases. Germline V gene sequence: CDR1 SGHVS, CDR2 FNYEAQ. CDR3 length: 14 residues. Incomplete CDR3 DNA: TGTGCCAGCAGCTTTGGGGGCCCCAATCAGCCG. It specifies CASSFGGPNQP. The whole CDR3 sequence reads CASSFGGPNQPQYF.

Concerning this clone itself: The read halts 3 residues ahead of the CDR3 end, with the missing end drawn from the germline J gene. The chain carries TRBV6-2 or TRBV6-3 and TRBJ1-1; 9 bases agree with TRBD1. The CDR3 has 14 amino acids. V lost 6 bases and J lost 0; bases outside the gene matches: 2. From germline, CDR1 is MNHEY and CDR2 SVGEGT. CDR3 DNA, as far as it was read: TGTGCCAGCAGGCGGACAGGGGTGAACACTGAA. Its translation: CASRRTGVNTE. The full CDR3 protein is CASRRTGVNTEAFF.

Turning to this clone: The missing CDR3 end, 3 residues past where the read stops, is filled in from the germline J gene. The J gene is TRBJ2-3, the V gene TRBV9; maybe TRBD1 (5 bases). The V and J ends lost 0 bases and 6 bases respectively, with 17 bases between them. The CDR3 has 16 residues. CDR1 and CDR2 from the germline V gene are SGDLS and YYNGEE. Here the CDR3 reads CASSVDMWGSRDTQYF. CDR3 DNA, as far as it was read: TGTGCCAGCAGCGTAGATATGTGGGGCTCACGTGATACG.

On this clone itself: The read falls 3 residues short of the CDR3 end, and the missing part is taken from the germline J gene. The gene calls are TRBV19 and TRBJ2-3; 7 bases agree with TRBD1. The V gene's germline CDR1 is LNHDA and CDR2 SQIVND (reference sequence). The CDR3 has 17 amino acids. CDR3 amino acids: CASSIERGLRDRQTQYF. The sequenced part of the CDR3 DNA is TGTGCCAGTAGTATAGAGAGGGGGCTCCGTGATAGGCAGACG.

A remark on this clone: Sequencing ends 3 residues short of the CDR3 end; the germline J gene provides the rest. V and J are TRBV2 and TRBJ2-7, with 10 bases aligning to TRBD2. The CDR3 consists of 14 residues. Germline values: CDR1 SNHLY, CDR2 FYNNEI. V trimming: 7 bases; J trimming: 3 bases; junction bases outside the gene matches: 6. Partial CDR3 DNA: TGTGCCAGCATAGGTACTAGCGGGAACTACGAG. Its protein product is CASIGTSGNYE. In full, the CDR3 reads CASIGTSGNYEQYF.

CDR3 loop: CASRPQASQGKLFF. CDR3 DNA (partial): TGTGCCAGCAGGCCTCAGGCGTCTCAGGGAAAA. The chain recombines TRBV5-5 with TRBJ1-4; a possible D gene is TRBD1 (5 bases). With the read ending 3 residues before the CDR3 end, the germline J gene is used to fill in that end. The V gene lost 5 bases and the J gene lost 10 bases, with 18 bases spanning the gap. Germline V gene data show CDR1 as SGHKS and CDR2 as YYEKEE (reference sequence). CDR3 length: 14 residues.

Regarding this clone: The read comes to an end 3 residues before the CDR3 does, leaving the germline J gene to fill in the end. The chain joins TRBV5-1 to TRBJ2-3; 7 positions match TRBD1. This CDR3 is built from 17 residues. In germline, CDR1 is SGHRS, CDR2 YFSETQ. V gave up 4 bases and J gave up 0 bases; unmatched junction bases: 11. The CDR3 spells CASSPSPGTASTDTQYF. Partial CDR3 DNA: TGCGCCAGCAGCCCATCCCCCGGGACAGCTAGCACAGATACG.

On this clone itself: The read stops 3 residues short of the end of the CDR3; the missing end is completed from the germline J gene. The chain uses TRBV7-2 and TRBJ1-1, with TRBD1 matching over 7 bases. V lost 1 base to trimming and J lost 4 bases; unmatched junction nucleotides: 6. The CDR3 consists of 15 residues. Germline V gene lookup returns CDR1 SGHTA and CDR2 FQGNSA. CDR3 DNA (partial): TGTGCCAGCAGCTTAGTCTTTCGACAGGGCACTGAA. Its protein product is CASSLVFRQGTE. The whole CDR3 reads CASSLVFRQGTEAFF. Combining the CDR3 with reference TRBV7-2 and TRBJ1-1 gives the whole variable domain GAGVSQSPSNKVTEKGKDVELRCDPISGHTALYWYRQSLGQGLEFLIYFQGNSAPDKSGLPSDRFSAERTGGSVSTLTIQRTQQEDSAVYLCASSLVFRQGTEAFFGQGTRLTVV.

Concerning this clone: The read terminates 3 residues ahead of where the CDR3 ends, so the germline J gene completes it. The chain joins TRBV19 to TRBJ2-2; no reliable D call. This CDR3 comprises 13 residues. CDR1 and CDR2 (germline): LNHDA, SQIVND (reference sequence). This chain's CDR3 is CASSIGYSEKLFF. The covered CDR3 bases are TGTGCCAGTAGTATAGGTTACAGTGAAAAG.

This CDR3 is CSVDPTGGDTQYF. CDR3 bases read: TGCAGCGTTGATCCGACAGGGGGCGATACG. The rearrangement uses TRBV29-1 and TRBJ2-3; 10 bases are a match to TRBD1. Read data end 3 residues before the CDR3 end; the end is taken from the germline J gene. The CDR3 totals 13 residues. Trimming cost V 3 bases and J 6 bases; bases outside gene matches: 3. Germline CDR1 SQVTM, CDR2 ANQGSEA.

The chain's CDR3 is CASSPNRDSLAKNIQYF. The covered CDR3 bases are TGTGCCAGCAGCCCTAACCGAGACAGTCTAGCCAAAAACATT. The chain recombines TRBV9 with TRBJ2-4, with a weak D call TRBD1 (5 bases). The read halts 3 residues ahead of the CDR3 end, with the missing end drawn from the germline J gene. V was clipped by 4 bases and J by 0 bases, with 17 bases between them. Germline-derived CDR1 and CDR2 are SGDLS and YYNGEE. The CDR3 totals 17 residues.

Comment on this clone: The read falls 3 residues short of the CDR3 end, and the missing part is taken from the germline J gene. The genes are TRBV4-1 and TRBJ2-3; 7 bases align to TRBD2. V dropped 5 bases and J dropped 7; count of bases not matched to a gene: 3. This CDR3 is built from 12 residues. CDR1 and CDR2 from the germline V gene are MGHRA and YSYEKL. The CDR3 region is CASSETSYTQYF. The CDR3 bases that were read are TGCGCCAGCAGCGAGACTAGCTATACG.

About this clone itself: The read is 3 residues too short to cover the CDR3 end, so that end is filled in from the germline J gene. The chain combines TRBV18 with TRBJ1-2; D not resolved. V lost 0 bases and J 4 bases, leaving 12 bases between the germline ends. Germline values: CDR1 KGHSH, CDR2 LQKENI. The CDR3 length is 15 residues. CDR3 amino acids: CASSPPFIGPYGYTF. The sequenced CDR3 bases are TGTGCCAGCTCACCACCGTTTATAGGGCCCTATGGC. The whole variable domain, filled in from reference TRBV18 and TRBJ1-2, reads NAGVMQNPRHLVRRRGQEARLRCSPMKGHSHVYWYRQLPEEGLKFMVYLQKENIIDESGMPKERFSAEFPKEGPSILRIQQVVRGDSAAYFCASSPPFIGPYGYTFGSGTRLTVV.

Comments on this clone: With the read ending 3 residues before the CDR3 end, the germline J gene is used to fill in that end. The chain links TRBV30 to TRBJ1-1; 7 bases map to TRBD1. The CDR3 runs 17 residues. Germline values: CDR1 GTSNPN, CDR2 SVGIG (reference sequence). With 3 bases clipped from V and 4 bases from J, the junction kept 17 bases outside the gene matches. The sequenced CDR3 bases are TGTGCCTGGAGCCCGGACAGGTCGGGGTTGGGAACCACTGAA. Its translation is CAWSPDRSGLGTTE. The full CDR3 is CAWSPDRSGLGTTEAFF.

A word on this clone: The read halts 3 residues ahead of the CDR3 end, with the missing end drawn from the germline J gene. V is TRBV29-1 and J is TRBJ2-3; 9 bases agree with TRBD1. Germline CDR1 reads SQVTM; CDR2 reads ANQGSEA. This CDR3 is 22 amino acids long. Trimming cost V 4 bases and J 0 bases; bases outside gene matches: 26. The CDR3 region is CSVVLVLGSGQGHTDSTDTQYF. The part of the CDR3 DNA that was read is TGCAGCGTTGTTCTTGTTTTGGGCTCGGGACAGGGCCACACAGATAGCACAGATACG.

Remarks on this clone: The DNA ends 3 residues before the CDR3 does, and the rest of the CDR3 is filled in from the germline J gene. The chain links TRBV6-2 or TRBV6-3 to TRBJ1-5; weak D call: TRBD1 (5 bases). Germline V CDR1 and CDR2: MNHEY, SVGEGT. The CDR3 runs 13 residues. Trimming took off 8 bases at V and 9 bases at J, with 17 bases between the two ends. CDR3 DNA, as far as it was read: TGTGCCAGCGTACAGGAGGGGTTCTTGCCC. The encoded protein is CASVQEGFLP. The full CDR3 reads CASVQEGFLPQHF.

A note on this clone: The observed sequence ends 3 residues before the CDR3 terminus, with the missing tail filled in from the germline J gene. This chain uses TRBV20-1 with TRBJ1-1, with TRBD1 matching over 7 bases. Trimming cost V 5 bases and J 1 base; bases outside gene matches: 7. The CDR3 spans 14 residues. Germline values: CDR1 DFQATT, CDR2 SNEGSKA (reference sequence). CDR3 sequence reads: CSAPLAGGNTEAFF. CDR3 DNA, as far as it was read: TGCAGTGCTCCCCTCGCAGGGGGGAACACTGAA.

Concerning this clone itself: The CDR3 end is not reached by the read, which stops 3 residues before it; the germline J gene fills it in. The rearrangement links TRBV20-1 to TRBJ1-5, with 7 nucleotides matching TRBD1. The ends lost 0 bases at V and 7 bases at J; junction bases unmatched: 9. This CDR3 spans 15 amino acids. Germline CDR1 and CDR2: DFQATT and SNEGSKA (reference sequence). The sequenced part of the CDR3 DNA is TGCAGTGCTAGAGACCGACAGGGAGGTTTGCAGCCC. Its protein is CSARDRQGGLQP. The CDR3, in full, reads CSARDRQGGLQPQHF.

Of note for this clone: From the germline J gene comes the end of the CDR3, since the read stops 3 residues before it. The chain joins TRBV19 to TRBJ1-1; possibly TRBD1 for D (5 bases). Between the trimmed V and J ends, which lost 5 bases and 7 bases, there was a span of 11 bases. The CDR3 is 12 amino acids. Looked up from germline, CDR1 is LNHDA and CDR2 is SQIVND (reference sequence). The CDR3 DNA, read in part, is TGTGCCAGTAGTCAACCAGGGAGTGAA. Translated, it gives CASSQPGSE. The whole CDR3 reads CASSQPGSEAFF.

About this clone itself: The observed sequence ends 3 residues before the CDR3 terminus, with the missing tail filled in from the germline J gene. V gene TRBV28 combines with J gene TRBJ2-7, with TRBD1 identical over 7 bases. Trimming cost V 7 bases and J 6 bases; bases outside gene matches: 6. This CDR3 is 12 amino acids long. CDR1 is MDHEN and CDR2 is SYDVKM in the germline V gene. CDR3 DNA, as far as it was read: TGTGCCAGCACCAAAGACAGGGTCGAG. This codes for CASTKDRVE. The full CDR3 sequence reads CASTKDRVEQYF.

Note on this clone: The read comes to an end 3 residues before the CDR3 does, leaving the germline J gene to fill in the end. The chain joins TRBV7-2 to TRBJ2-3; D unclear. This CDR3 comprises 14 residues. V lost 1 base and J lost 1, with 6 bases in between. Germline V gene sequence: CDR1 SGHTA, CDR2 FQGNSA. The CDR3 bases that were read are TGTGCCAGCAGCTTAGACCAGGGCACAGATACG. Amino acids: CASSLDQGTDT. In full, the CDR3 is CASSLDQGTDTQYF.

Remarks on this clone: The sequence runs out 3 residues before the end of the CDR3; the remainder is reconstructed from the germline J gene. This chain connects TRBV20-1 to TRBJ2-3, with 9 bases identical to TRBD2. The CDR3 length is 13 residues. Germline V gene sequence: CDR1 DFQATT, CDR2 SNEGSKA (reference sequence). V shed 5 bases, J shed 7 bases, and the junction held 7 bases outside the gene matches. Incomplete CDR3 DNA: TGCAGTGCTCCGGCTAGCGGGGAATATACG. Translation: CSAPASGEYT. The full CDR3 sequence reads CSAPASGEYTQYF.

As to this clone: The sequenced fragment ends 3 residues before the CDR3 boundary, so the rest is inferred from the germline J gene. This sequence joins TRBV19 and TRBJ1-5, with 7 positions matching TRBD1. V gave up 2 bases and J gave up 7 bases; unmatched junction bases: 5. This CDR3 spans 14 amino acids. The germline V gene has CDR1 LNHDA and CDR2 SQIVND (reference sequence). The CDR3: CASSILAGGQPQHF. The sequenced part of the CDR3 DNA is TGTGCCAGTAGTATACTTGCAGGGGGACAGCCC.

Notes on this clone: Read sequence stops 3 residues before the CDR3 end, and the germline J gene provides the missing end. The chain uses TRBV28 and TRBJ2-3; TRBD2 aligns across 8 bases. After removal of 10 bases from V and 5 bases from J, the junction contained 14 bases not matched to a gene. The CDR3 has 15 residues. CDR1 is MDHEN and CDR2 is SYDVKM in the germline V gene. The CDR3 bases that were read are TGTGCCACCCTTGACCTAGCGGGCGGAGGAGATACG. Protein product: CATLDLAGGGDT. The full CDR3 is CATLDLAGGGDTQYF.

As for this clone: The read is 3 residues too short to cover the CDR3 end, so that end is filled in from the germline J gene. The V and J genes are TRBV7-3 and TRBJ2-2; D not resolved. The CDR3 has 13 residues. The V end lost 5 bases, the J end lost 5 bases, and 9 bases lay between the germline ends. Per germline, CDR1 SGHTA and CDR2 FQGTGA. Incomplete CDR3 DNA: TGTGCCAGCAGCGCGTACCGTACCGGGGAG. As protein: CASSAYRTGE. The complete CDR3 sequence is CASSAYRTGELFF. The complete variable domain, with remaining parts taken from reference TRBV7-3 and TRBJ2-2, reads GAGVSQTPSNKVTEKGKYVELRCDPISGHTALYWYRQSLGQGPEFLIYFQGTGAADDSGLPNDRFFAVRPEGSVSTLKIQRTERGDSAVYLCASSAYRTGELFFGEGSRLTVL.